These 5 T cell receptor beta chains came from one sample sequenced in a study of T-cell memory formation after mild COVID-19. TCRdb fed the 5' RACE reads into MiXCR, producing one record per CDR3 protein. The sample contains hundreds of thousands of distinct CDR3 sequences, roughly 20% of which appear only once. The specimen was PBMCs or a T cell subset sorted from them (not recorded which). Receptors originate from an adult woman who had mild COVID-19 (a few samples of this study predate the infection). Cell type and time point are not known.

This chain connects TRBV24-1 to TRBJ1-1; no clear D gene. Germline V lookup: CDR1 KGHDR, CDR2 SFDVKD. V gave up 6 bases and J gave up 5 bases, with 12 bases separating them. The CDR3 consists of 13 residues. CDR3 amino acids: CATSPDVGTEAFF. For the CDR3, the DNA is TGTGCCACCAGTCCAGATGTGGGGACTGAAGCTTTCTTT.

V gene TRBV18 combines with J gene TRBJ2-2; D gene uncertain. Trimming left V 0 bases short and J 5 bases short, with 10 bases between. The germline gives CDR1 KGHSH, CDR2 LQKENI. This CDR3 has 15 amino acids. CDR3 in amino acids: CASSPPMEPTGELFF. The CDR3 DNA reads TGTGCCAGCTCACCACCGATGGAACCGACCGGGGAGCTGTTTTTT. Supplemented by reference TRBV18 and TRBJ2-2, the full variable domain reads NAGVMQNPRHLVRRRGQEARLRCSPMKGHSHVYWYRQLPEEGLKFMVYLQKENIIDESGMPKERFSAEFPKEGPSILRIQQVVRGDSAAYFCASSPPMEPTGELFFGEGSRLTVL.

The chain combines TRBV18 with TRBJ2-2; 10 bases fit TRBD1. The CDR3 length is 16 residues. The germline V gene has CDR1 KGHSH and CDR2 LQKENI. The J segment lost 3 bases and the V segment lost 2 bases, leaving 3 bases of the junction unmatched. The CDR3 sequence is CASSPLDRGDTGELFF. The CDR3 nucleotides are TGTGCCAGCTCACCATTGGACAGGGGGGACACCGGGGAGCTGTTTTTT.

This clonotype was counted many times. The junction departs from germline at one end; a sequencing error may be responsible. The chain couples TRBV5-1 to TRBJ2-3, with a possible D match to TRBD2 (6 bases). CDR1 and CDR2 (germline): SGHRS, YFSETQ. CDR3 length equals 15 residues. CDR3 loop: CASSLDGTSTDTQYF. CDR3 in DNA: TGTGCCAGCAGCTTAGACGGGACTAGCACAGATACGCAGTATTTT.

The V call is TRBV20-1, the J call TRBJ2-7; the D gene is possibly TRBD2 (5 bases). In germline, CDR1 is DFQATT, CDR2 SNEGSKA (reference sequence). There are 11 residues in the CDR3. With 5 bases removed from V and 6 bases from J, the gap between germline ends came to 11 bases. The CDR3: CSALRGFEQYF. The CDR3 coding sequence is TGCAGTGCTCTAAGAGGGTTCGAGCAGTACTTC.